What follows is one T cell receptor (beta chain) and its context. Its antigen is still unknown. Mixed chimerism was transient after nonmyeloablative marrow transplants from related graft donors. Unstimulated regulatory T cells (CD4+CD25+CD127-), CD4+CD25- non-regulatory cells, CD4 and CD8 cells were FACS-sorted from thawed PBMCs. These data belong to a study of Tregs in tolerant kidney transplant recipients. Germline V gives CDR1 MGHDK, CDR2 SYGVNS. The trim removed 4 bases at V and 4 bases at J, leaving 11 bases unmatched. The CDR3 consists of 17 residues. Study-wide results and limits: In tolerant patients, donor-specific Tregs outgrew total Tregs, suggesting antigen-driven expansion. Some patients' samples used different primers over time, so nucleotide sequences weren't comparable. Activated donor B cell expansion appeared to reveal the most relevant donor-specific TCRbeta repertoire.

This table comes from immunoSEQ multiplex PCR, and its TCRdb copy is limited to in-frame clones, with some not included. The repertoire consists of 80,000 or so clones, with 90% to 95% occurring once and the leading ten covering more than 1.5%. J is TRBJ1-1 and V is TRBV25-1, with 11 bases aligning to TRBD1. The clonotype originates from a human patient who received a combined kidney and bone marrow transplant. Some T cells may be provided by the graft donor. The sequenced sample was CD4+ T cells from blood (PBMCs), obtained 24 months after the transplant. CDR3 in DNA: TGTGCCAGCAGTGGGGGACAGGGGGAATTTGGTGGCACTGAAGCTTTCTTT. Encoded protein: CASSGGQGEFGGTEAFF.